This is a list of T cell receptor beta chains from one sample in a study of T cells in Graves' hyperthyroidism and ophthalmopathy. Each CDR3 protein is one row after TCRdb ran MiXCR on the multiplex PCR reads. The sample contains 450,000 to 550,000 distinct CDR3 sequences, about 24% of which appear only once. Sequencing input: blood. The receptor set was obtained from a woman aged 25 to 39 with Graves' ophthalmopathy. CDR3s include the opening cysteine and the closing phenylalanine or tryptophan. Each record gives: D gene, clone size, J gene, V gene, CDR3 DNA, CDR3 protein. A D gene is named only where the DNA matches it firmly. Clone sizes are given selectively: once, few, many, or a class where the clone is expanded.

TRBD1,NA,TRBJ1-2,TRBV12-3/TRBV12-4,TGTGCCAGCAGGGGGACAGGCTGGCCTAACTATGGCTACACCTTC,CASRGTGWPNYGYTF
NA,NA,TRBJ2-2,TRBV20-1,TGCAGTGCTAGTCTCCAAGGGCTCGCCGGGGAGCTGTTTTTT,CSASLQGLAGELFF
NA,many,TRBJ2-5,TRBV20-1,TGCAGTGCTAGAGATCTCGCCGAGACCCAGTACTTC,CSARDLAETQYF
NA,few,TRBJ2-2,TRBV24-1,TGTGCCACCAGTGATTTGTTATCGAGCGAATCGAACACCGGGGAGCTGTTTTTT,CATSDLLSSESNTGELFF
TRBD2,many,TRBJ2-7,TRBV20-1,TGCAGTGCAGTAGGGACTAGCGTCGAGCAGTACTTC,CSAVGTSVEQYF
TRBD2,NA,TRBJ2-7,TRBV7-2,TGTGCCAGCAGGCGCGCACTAGCGGGAGGGGTCGAGCAGTACTTC,CASRRALAGGVEQYF
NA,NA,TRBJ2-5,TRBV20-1,TGCAGTGCTAGAGATCACGACGAGAGGGAGACCCAGTACTTC,CSARDHDERETQYF
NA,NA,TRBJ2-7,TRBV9,TGTGCCAGCAGCGTTGACATGGGGGGCTACGAGCAGTACTTC,CASSVDMGGYEQYF
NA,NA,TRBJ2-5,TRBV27,TGTGCCAGCAGTTCCCCTCCAGGGTACCAAGAGACCCAGTACTTC,CASSSPPGYQETQYF
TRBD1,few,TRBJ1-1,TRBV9,TGTGCCAGCAGCGTAGGTAGGGGGCAACCCCCTGCTTTCTTT,CASSVGRGQPPAFF
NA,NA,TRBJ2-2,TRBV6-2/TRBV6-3,TGTGCCAGCAGAACAGTGTTGCATAGCGCCGGGGAGCTGTTTTTT,CASRTVLHSAGELFF
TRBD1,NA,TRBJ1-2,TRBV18,TGTGCCAGCTCTCCCGGGACAGGGGGCGCTAACTATGGCTACACCTTC,CASSPGTGGANYGYTF
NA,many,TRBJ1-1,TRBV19,TGTGCCAGTAGTATGGATCGCTTGGTTGGGGCTTTCTTT,CASSMDRLVGAFF
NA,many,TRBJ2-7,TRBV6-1,TGTGCCAGCAGTGATGGACAGACCTACGAGCAGTACTTC,CASSDGQTYEQYF
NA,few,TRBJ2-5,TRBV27,TGTGCCAGCAGTTCTCTGGGGGAGACCCAGTACTTC,CASSSLGETQYF
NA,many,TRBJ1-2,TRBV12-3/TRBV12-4,TGTGCCAGCAGTGTATCGACAGCCGTGCTTGGTGGCTACACCTTC,CASSVSTAVLGGYTF
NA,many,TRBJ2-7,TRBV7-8,TGTGCCAGCAGCTTCGGGGGGCTGGTCTACGAGCAGTACTTC,CASSFGGLVYEQYF
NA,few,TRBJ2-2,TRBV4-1,TGCGCCAGCAGCCAAGTAGTCATGGGGCTGGGCACCGGGGAGCTGTTTTTT,CASSQVVMGLGTGELFF
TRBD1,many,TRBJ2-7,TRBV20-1,TGCAGTGCTAGAGATGGGGACAGGGGTACCTACGAGCAGTACTTC,CSARDGDRGTYEQYF
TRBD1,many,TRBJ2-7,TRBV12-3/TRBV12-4,TGTGCCAGCAGCCCCGACAGGGGTAATTTCCACGAGCAGTACTTC,CASSPDRGNFHEQYF
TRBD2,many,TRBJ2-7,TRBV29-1,TGCAGCGTTGAAGAGGAGCGGGGGTACTCCTACGAGCAGTACTTC,CSVEEERGYSYEQYF
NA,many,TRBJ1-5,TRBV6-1,TGTGCCAGCAGAACAGGGAGCAATCAGCCCCAGCATTTT,CASRTGSNQPQHF
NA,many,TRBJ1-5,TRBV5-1,TGCGCCAGCAGCTTGGGGGACGGTGATCAGCCCCAGCATTTT,CASSLGDGDQPQHF
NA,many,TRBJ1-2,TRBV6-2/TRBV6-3,TGTGCCAGCAGTTCTTCTTCAGGGAGGTATGGCTACACCTTC,CASSSSSGRYGYTF
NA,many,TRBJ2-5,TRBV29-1,TGCAGCGTCCGGAGCTTAGGGGAGATGGAGACCCAGTACTTC,CSVRSLGEMETQYF
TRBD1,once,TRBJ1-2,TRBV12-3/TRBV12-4,TGTGCCAGCAGCCTTGGGAGGGGGCCACGAGACTATGGCTACACCTTC,CASSLGRGPRDYGYTF
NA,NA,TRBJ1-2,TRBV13,TGTGCCAGCAGCTCACCCAGGTACAGGCCTATCTACACCTTC,CASSSPRYRPIYTF
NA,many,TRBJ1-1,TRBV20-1,TGCAGTGCTGTGCGAGGGTACACTGAAGCTTTCTTT,CSAVRGYTEAFF
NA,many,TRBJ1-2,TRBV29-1,TGCAGCGTTGAGGACTATGGCTACACCTTC,CSVEDYGYTF
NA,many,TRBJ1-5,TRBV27,TGTGCCAGCAGTCCGTACGAACATAGCAATCAGCCCCAGCATTTT,CASSPYEHSNQPQHF
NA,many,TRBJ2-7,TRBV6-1,TGTGCCAGCATGCTGGCAGGAGGGACCTACGAGCAGTACTTC,CASMLAGGTYEQYF
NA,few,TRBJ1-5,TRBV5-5,TGTGCCAGCAGCTTGGGGATAGGCAGCCTCAATCAGCCCCAGCATTTT,CASSLGIGSLNQPQHF
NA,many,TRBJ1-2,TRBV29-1,TGCAGCGGGAAGACACTACAGGGCTACTATGGCTACACCTTC,CSGKTLQGYYGYTF
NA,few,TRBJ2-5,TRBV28,TGTGCCAGCAGTTTATTCTGGGGAATGCAAGAGACCCAGTACTTC,CASSLFWGMQETQYF
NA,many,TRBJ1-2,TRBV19,TGTGCCAGTAGTATAACGGGAGCACGAGGCTATGGCTACACCTTC,CASSITGARGYGYTF
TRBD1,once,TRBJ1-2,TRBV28,TGTGCCAGCAGAAGACAGGGGGCATTATCTTTTAGCTACACCTTC,CASRRQGALSFSYTF
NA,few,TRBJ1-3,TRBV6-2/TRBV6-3,TGTGCCAGCAGTTACGGCCGACAGACCGGGAGGGCGGGGAGCTCTGGAAACGCCATATATTTT,CASSYGRQTGRAGSSGNAIYF
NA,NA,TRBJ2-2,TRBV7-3,TGTGCCAGCAGCTTAAGGGGGGCGGACACCGGGGAGCTGTTTTTT,CASSLRGADTGELFF
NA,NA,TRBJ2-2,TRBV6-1,TGTGCCAGCAGTGAAGCGGGCCCAGGGTGGACCGGGGAGCTGTTTTTT,CASSEAGPGWTGELFF
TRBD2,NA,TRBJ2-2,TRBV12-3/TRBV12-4,TGTGCCAGCAGTTTCCGGCTAGCGGGGGCTACGAACACCGGGGAGCTGTTTTTT,CASSFRLAGATNTGELFF
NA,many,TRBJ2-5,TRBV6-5,TGTGCCAGCAGTTTCTCAGGGGTCCAAGAGACCCAGTACTTC,CASSFSGVQETQYF
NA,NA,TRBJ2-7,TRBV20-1,TGCAGTGCTAGGGACCCCCCTCGGTCCCCCTACGAGCAGTACTTC,CSARDPPRSPYEQYF
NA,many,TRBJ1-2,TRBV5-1,TGCGCCAGCAGCTCCTGGATTCGGACGGATGGCTACACCTTC,CASSSWIRTDGYTF
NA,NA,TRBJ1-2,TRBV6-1,TGTGCCAGCAGTGAAGATAACCCCCCGGGAGGCTACACCTTC,CASSEDNPPGGYTF
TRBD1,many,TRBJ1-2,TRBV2,TGTGCCAGCAGGGAGGGACAGTCTAACTATGGCTACACCTTC,CASREGQSNYGYTF
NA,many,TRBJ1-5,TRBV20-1,TGCAGTGCTAGAACCCAGGCTCTACATCAGCCCCAGCATTTT,CSARTQALHQPQHF
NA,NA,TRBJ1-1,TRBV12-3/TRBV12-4,TGTGCCAGCAGTTCCGGGACAACTAGGGTTGAAGCTTTCTTT,CASSSGTTRVEAFF
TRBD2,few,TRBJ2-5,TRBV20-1,TGCAGTGCTAAGACTAGCGGGGGGGCCTGGGAGACCCAGTACTTC,CSAKTSGGAWETQYF
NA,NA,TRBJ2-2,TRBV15,TGTGCCACCAGCAGCAGACAGATGTATGGTATAGGGGAGCTGTTTTTT,CATSSRQMYGIGELFF
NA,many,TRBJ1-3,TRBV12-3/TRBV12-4,TGTGCCAGCAGTTTTCGGGTTTTTGGAAACACCATATATTTT,CASSFRVFGNTIYF